The 8 T cell receptor beta chains presented below share a single source sample, sequenced in a study of glioma-infiltrating T cells. Using RNA template, CDR3s of TCR alpha and beta were amplified with iRepertoire arm-PCR. TCRdb reanalysed the multiplex PCR reads using MiXCR and keeps one entry per CDR3 protein. The sample yields about 180,000 distinct CDR3 sequences, about 40% seen once. Sequences were obtained from glioma tissue, nonneoplastic brain tissue, or PBMCs (not recorded which). The receptors were gathered from a human donor with low-grade glioma or glioblastoma, undergoing nonglioma brain surgery, or in good health (not recorded which).

As to this clonotype: The junction departs from the called germline gene at one end, perhaps through a read error. This chain uses TRBV7-9 with TRBJ2-7, with D possibly TRBD1 on 5 matching bases. Germline lookup yields CDR1 SEHNR and CDR2 FQNEAQ (reference sequence). The CDR3 has 15 residues. In nucleotides, the CDR3 is TGTGCCAGCAGCTCGTACAGGTTTGCAGACTCCGAGAAGTACTTC. It translates to CASSSYRFADSEKYF.

This sequence joins TRBV5-1 and TRBJ1-5; D uncertain. The V and J ends lost 4 bases and 0 bases respectively, with 14 bases between them. Germline V gene sequence: CDR1 SGHRS, CDR2 YFSETQ. This CDR3 spans 16 amino acids. CDR3 amino acids: CASSPGVSISNQPQHF. The CDR3 nucleotides are TGCGCCAGCAGCCCCGGTGTTTCGATTAGCAATCAGCCCCAGCATTTT.

The rearrangement uses TRBV6-6 and TRBJ2-3; no reliable D call. Trimming stripped 11 bases from V and 11 bases from J, with 17 bases between. Germline CDR1 and CDR2: MNHNY and SVGAGI (reference sequence). This CDR3 spans 11 amino acids. DNA of the CDR3: TGTGCCGGCATGCGTGGGGTTAAGCAGTATTTT. This encodes CAGMRGVKQYF.

With respect to this clonotype: This may arise from a read error, as a much more abundant clone is one base away. This chain connects TRBV3-1 to TRBJ1-3; D uncertain. The CDR3 has 12 residues. CDR1 LGHDT and CDR2 YNNKEL come from the germline V gene (reference sequence). The germline V and J ends were trimmed by 1 base and 7 bases, with 5 bases remaining between them. CDR3 nucleotides: TGTGCCAGCAGCCAAGTGGTTAACACCATATATTTT. The encoded protein is CASSQVVNTIYF.

A word on this clonotype: At one boundary the junction diverges from the germline segment, which might be a read error. The V call is TRBV12-3 or TRBV12-4, the J call TRBJ2-3; D could derive from TRBD1 or TRBD2 (5 bases each). The CDR3 extends over 15 amino acids. CDR3 coding DNA: TGTGCCAGCAGTTTAGCGGGACCCACCACAGATAGGCAGTATTTT. Its translation: CASSLAGPTTDRQYF.

This clonotype occurred many times. The rearrangement uses TRBV6-4 and TRBJ2-1; no clear D gene. CDR3 size: 12 residues. CDR1 is MRHNA and CDR2 is SNTAGT in the germline V gene. V shed 5 bases and J shed 11 bases, with 13 bases lying between them. This CDR3 is CASSFGDEQQFF. The CDR3, as DNA: TGTGCCAGCAGTTTTGGGGATGAACAGCAGTTCTTC.

Comment on this clonotype: One end of the junction does not line up with germline, which may come from a read error. The rearrangement links TRBV2 to TRBJ2-1, with TRBD2 matching over 8 bases. Per the germline V gene, CDR1 is SNHLY and CDR2 is FYNNEI. There are 14 residues in the CDR3. The CDR3 loop reads CASSSGSGYNEQLF. DNA for the CDR3: TGTGCCAGCAGCAGCGGGAGCGGGTACAATGAGCAGCTCTTC.

This clonotype was recorded a few times. The rearrangement links TRBV7-9 to TRBJ2-7, with D unresolved. CDR1 is SEHNR and CDR2 is FQNEAQ in the germline V gene (reference sequence). This CDR3 has 14 amino acids. V shed 9 bases and J shed 1 base, with 16 bases lying between them. The CDR3 region has the DNA TGTGCCAGGTACACCGTTCTCTATTCCTACGAGCAGTACTTC. Protein sequence: CARYTVLYSYEQYF.